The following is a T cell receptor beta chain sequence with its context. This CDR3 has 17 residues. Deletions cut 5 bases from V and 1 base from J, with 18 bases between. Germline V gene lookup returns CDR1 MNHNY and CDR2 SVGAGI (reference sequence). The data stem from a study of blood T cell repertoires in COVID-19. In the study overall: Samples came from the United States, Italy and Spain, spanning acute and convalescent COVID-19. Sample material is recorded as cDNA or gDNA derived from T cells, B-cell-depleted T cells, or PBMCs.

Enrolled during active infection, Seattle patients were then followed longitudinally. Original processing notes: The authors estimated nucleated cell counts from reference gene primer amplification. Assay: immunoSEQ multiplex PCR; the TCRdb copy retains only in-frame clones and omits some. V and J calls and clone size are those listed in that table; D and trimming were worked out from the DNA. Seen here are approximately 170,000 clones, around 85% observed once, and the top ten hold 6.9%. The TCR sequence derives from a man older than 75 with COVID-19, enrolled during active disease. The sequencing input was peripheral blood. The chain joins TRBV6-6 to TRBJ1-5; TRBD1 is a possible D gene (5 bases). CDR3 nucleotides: TGTGCCAGCAGTCCCACTACTACAGGCCCGAGCAATCAGCCCCAGCATTTT. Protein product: CASSPTTTGPSNQPQHF.